This TCR beta chain was sequenced during a study of blood T cell repertoires in COVID-19. Study-level information: Sites across the United States, Italy and Spain contributed samples from acute and convalescent COVID-19. Sources were T cells, B-cell-depleted T cells, or PBMCs; the material itself was cDNA or gDNA.

Germline V CDR1 and CDR2: GTSNPN, SVGIG (reference sequence). The CDR3 covers 11 residues. The ends were cut back, 5 bases at V and 5 bases at J, with 9 bases in the middle. In the study's own analysis: Reference gene primer amplification gave estimated nucleated cell counts. Sequencing was performed with immunoSEQ multiplex PCR; in TCRdb, only in-frame clones are kept and a portion is missing. V and J calls and clone size are those listed in that table; D and trimming were worked out from the DNA. The sample includes around 140,000 clones, about nine tenths of them seen just once. The sequencing sample was made of peripheral blood. The sequence was collected from a man in his forties or fifties who had recovered from COVID-19. This sequence joins TRBV30 and TRBJ1-1, with D hard to call. The CDR3 is CAWGQETEAFF. The CDR3 DNA reads as TGTGCCTGGGGTCAAGAGACTGAAGCTTTCTTT.